The sequence of this T cell receptor beta chain was determined in a study of siplizumab effects on memory and regulatory T cells. Notes on the study in general: Many proliferating CD4+ or CD8+ clones remained unclassified. Roughly 80-97% of them could not be assigned either a naive or a memory phenotype.

The CDR3 loop spans 15 amino acids. The V end lost 1 base, the J end lost 4 bases, and 11 bases lay between the germline ends. Germline V lookup: CDR1 LGHNA, CDR2 YNFKEQ. Profiling relied on immunoSEQ multiplex PCR, and the TCRdb table lists in-frame clones only, not all of them. The sample consists of more than 75,000 clones, approximately 96% of them appearing once. A note on this clone: What it binds is not known.

The receptor was derived from a human donor in good health. Sequencing was done on a sample of naive CD4+ T cells sorted from blood. This chain links TRBV4-2 with TRBJ1-3, with D uncertain. The CDR3 protein is CASSQVGPNGNTIYF. The CDR3 DNA is TGTGCCAGCAGCCAAGTTGGACCTAACGGAAACACCATATATTTT.